The present T cell receptor beta chain was sequenced within a study of glioma-infiltrating T cells. The CDR3 sequence is 14 residues long. Trimming shortened V by 3 bases and J by 3 bases, and 12 bases separated the two germline ends. Germline lookup yields CDR1 MNHEY and CDR2 SMNVEV (reference sequence). Using RNA template, CDR3s of TCR alpha and beta were amplified with iRepertoire arm-PCR. For one-step reverse transcription and amplification, about 85-400 ng of tissue mRNA or PBMC total RNA was used. TCRdb independently ran MiXCR on the multiplex PCR reads; one entry per CDR3 protein. The data show approximately 120,000 distinct CDR3 sequences, 25% seen once. This clonotype showed up many times.

This sequence originates from a human donor with low-grade glioma or glioblastoma, undergoing nonglioma brain surgery, or in good health (not recorded which). The sequencing input was glioma tissue, nonneoplastic brain tissue, or PBMCs (not recorded which). This rearrangement joins TRBV27 to TRBJ2-7; D gene uncertain. The CDR3 nucleotides read TGTGCCAGCAGTTTCGCCCCTCGGATCTACGAGCAGTACTTC. Translated: CASSFAPRIYEQYF.